Listed below are T cell receptor beta chains from one sample, sequenced in a study of OX40 agonist ivuxolimab in advanced cancers. Sequenced by immunoSEQ multiplex PCR; TCRdb stores in-frame clones only, minus some. Altogether tens of thousands of clones are present, approximately 81% being singletons, with the ten largest covering around a quarter. Sequenced here: CD4+ or CD8+ T cells sorted from blood, sampled in a trial of the OX40 agonist ivuxolimab. The receptor set was obtained from an adult with an advanced solid tumor such as melanoma, head and neck, liver or kidney cancer. Each CDR3 is given without its conserved first and last residue.

v_call cdr3_length cdr3_aa
TRBV21-1 13 ASSTGLANTDTQY
TRBV7-3 12 ASSLWPPDTEAF
TRBV15 12 ATSGRDRSYEQY
TRBV4-1 15 ASSQEPRGIMNTEAF
TRBV28 15 ASRSSTWDSYNSPLH
TRBV30 12 AWSQDREPGELF
TRBV5-6 10 ASSLTSDTQY
TRBV9 13 ASSAYSGSGEKLF
TRBV4-1 14 ASSQGSESSYNEQF
TRBV5-1 9 ASSWGETQY
TRBV28 10 ASTLGTGELF
TRBV4-1 14 ASSQEAGGSYYEQY
TRBV9 16 ASSVAHLAGGSYNEQF
TRBV5-6 13 ASSLALAETYGYT
TRBV7-9 10 ASSYRGDEQF
TRBV5-1 9 ASSLGYEQY
TRBV11-2 12 ASSLGGARYEQY
TRBV28 13 ASSPTGGAYNEQF
TRBV19 13 ASSIAVSSYNEQF
TRBV2 9 ATDRDNEQF
TRBV19 13 ASSTGGSSYNEQF
TRBV9 16 ASSLWGLVTKEAGELF
TRBV5-4 13 ASSELAGTSGTQY
TRBV7-9 11 ASSLSGGQPQH
TRBV25-1 9 ASSADYEQY
TRBV4-3 14 ASSQVLAGGPETQY